A single T cell receptor (beta chain) is shown here with its context. Its antigen is as yet unknown. The data stem from a study of cytomegalovirus exposure and HLA in healthy donors. Study background: Roughly 80 million unique TCRs from HLA-typed donors made up an early data release. There were some 410 genotyped donors. Of these, about 86% fell in the genetic ancestry cluster associated with self-reported Caucasian donors. Findings of the study overall: Trimming of TCR beta V- and J-genes showed a link, identified in a later analysis, to a missense DCLRE1C variant. The productive fraction for most TCR beta V segments was about 90% or about 30% in an earlier analysis.

Primers for the PCR totalled 60 Vbeta and 13 Jbeta. Using immunoSEQ multiplex PCR, the repertoire was profiled, and TCRdb retains in-frame clones only, with some absent. The table for this sample gives tens of thousands of clones. The TCR was taken from a man between 40 and 49 years old in good health and CMV-seronegative. Sequencing input: PBMCs.

The DNA for the CDR3 is TGTGCCAGCTCACGAGGACAGGGGGATGAGCAGTTCTTC. This sequence encodes CASSRGQGDEQFF. The chain combines TRBV18 with TRBJ2-1; 10 positions agree with TRBD1. Germline lookup yields CDR1 KGHSH and CDR2 LQKENI. The junction had 2 bases not matched to a gene; V was cut back by 4 bases and J by 8 bases. CDR3 length equals 13 residues.